Listed below are T cell receptor beta chains from one sample, sequenced in a study of blood T cell repertoires in COVID-19. Measured with immunoSEQ multiplex PCR; TCRdb has only the in-frame clones, and not every one. The sample includes fewer than 350,000 clones, more than 85% of them seen just once. Sequencing used peripheral blood. All receptors derive from a man in his forties or fifties with acute or convalescent COVID-19. Both conserved end residues are part of each CDR3. The D gene is left open where the match is weak. Size is stated for part of the rows, as once, few or many counts, or as a class when the clone is expanded.

D gene | clone size | J gene | V gene | CDR3 DNA | CDR3 protein
TRBD2 | - | TRBJ2-1 | TRBV11-3 | TGTGCCAGCAGCTCCCTGGCGGGGGTGCGGAATGAGCAGTTCTTC | CASSSLAGVRNEQFF
- | - | TRBJ2-3 | TRBV6-1 | TGTGCCAGCAGTGAAGGGGGGACACGCACAGATACGCAGTATTTT | CASSEGGTRTDTQYF
- | - | TRBJ2-2 | TRBV11-3 | TGTGCCAGCAGCTTGGGACAAACTAACACCGGGGAGCTGTTTTTT | CASSLGQTNTGELFF
- | - | TRBJ1-3 | TRBV6-2/TRBV6-3 | TGTGCCAGCAGCCCTCTGGGAAACACCATATATTTT | CASSPLGNTIYF
- | - | TRBJ1-2 | TRBV28 | TGTGCCAGCAGTTCCCGGGTTGAAAAATGGAGGTATGGCTACACCTTC | CASSSRVEKWRYGYTF
TRBD2 | - | TRBJ2-1 | TRBV10-3 | TGTGCCATTAGCGGGGGGCCCATGGGCTCCTACAATGAGCAGTTCTTC | CAISGGPMGSYNEQFF
TRBD1 | - | TRBJ2-1 | TRBV7-3 | TGTGCCAGCAGCCCGGGACAGGGGTACAATGAGCAGTTCTTC | CASSPGQGYNEQFF
- | - | TRBJ2-1 | TRBV7-9 | TGTGCCAGCAGCCACTGGAACGGGTACTCCTACAATGAGCAGTTCTTC | CASSHWNGYSYNEQFF
TRBD1 | - | TRBJ2-5 | TRBV11-2 | TGTGCCAGCAGCTTAAACGTGGGACAGGGGGAGACCCAGTACTTC | CASSLNVGQGETQYF
TRBD1 | - | TRBJ2-7 | TRBV7-2 | TGTGCCAGCAGCCAAGGACAGGGGTTACACGAGCAGTACTTC | CASSQGQGLHEQYF
- | - | TRBJ2-7 | TRBV24-1 | TGTGCCACCAGTAACAGCTACGAGCAGTACTTC | CATSNSYEQYF
- | few | TRBJ1-1 | TRBV30 | TGTGCCTGGAGTGTACTAGGGACAATGAACACTGAAGCTTTCTTT | CAWSVLGTMNTEAFF
TRBD1 | - | TRBJ1-3 | TRBV5-1 | TGCGCCAGCAGCGGGGACAGCCTTCGCTCTGGAAACACCATATATTTT | CASSGDSLRSGNTIYF
TRBD2 | - | TRBJ2-3 | TRBV15 | TGTGCCACCAGCAGAGATCTACTAGCGAGCACAGATACGCAGTATTTT | CATSRDLLASTDTQYF
- | - | TRBJ2-7 | TRBV5-1 | TGCGCCAGCAGCTTGTTGACGGGGGGCTCGAATTACGAGCAGTACTTC | CASSLLTGGSNYEQYF